The rows below give T cell receptor beta chains drawn from one sample of a study of identical twins. TCRdb used MiXCR to reprocess the 5' RACE reads, holding one entry per CDR3 protein. The sample carries about 1.7 million distinct CDR3 sequences, about 30% recorded once. Sequencing was performed on cord blood. The receptors here all came from a newborn girl in good health. The CDR3 runs from the conserved cysteine through the conserved F or W. D genes are given only for firm matches. Not every row has a clone size; where given, it reads once, few, many or a size class.

d_call,v_call,clone_size,j_call,cdr3_aa,cdr3_nt
.,TRBV5-1,few,TRBJ2-5,CASSRGQAQETQYF,TGCGCCAGCAGCAGGGGACAAGCTCAAGAGACCCAGTACTTC
.,TRBV20-1,few,TRBJ2-7,CSARDPIPGPYEQYF,TGCAGTGCTAGAGATCCCATTCCGGGGCCCTACGAGCAGTACTTC
.,TRBV5-1,.,TRBJ2-7,CASSTSEGGSSYEQYF,TGCGCCAGCAGCACCTCGGAAGGGGGTAGCTCCTACGAGCAGTACTTC
.,TRBV7-9,few,TRBJ2-1,CASSFLAMGKSYNEQFF,TGTGCCAGCAGCTTTCTAGCGATGGGAAAATCCTACAATGAGCAGTTCTTC
.,TRBV24-1,few,TRBJ2-1,CATSTGGSYNEQFF,TGTGCCACCAGCACTGGCGGCTCCTACAATGAGCAGTTCTTC
TRBD1,TRBV19,.,TRBJ2-1,CASSITGQGQFF,TGTGCCAGTAGTATTACGGGACAGGGGCAGTTCTTC
TRBD1,TRBV4-1,.,TRBJ2-3,CASSPASLRQGFTDTQYF,TGCGCCAGCAGCCCTGCCTCTTTGCGACAGGGTTTCACAGATACGCAGTATTTT
.,TRBV28,.,TRBJ2-4,CASSPLAKNVQYF,TGTGCCAGCAGCCCCCTGGCCAAAAACGTTCAGTACTTC
.,TRBV5-1,.,TRBJ1-4,CASSFREGGEKLFF,TGCGCCAGCAGCTTCCGGGAGGGAGGTGAAAAACTGTTTTTT
TRBD1,TRBV28,.,TRBJ2-3,CAGSTGTGFTDTQYF,TGTGCCGGCAGTACCGGGACAGGTTTCACAGATACGCAGTATTTT
TRBD1,TRBV28,once,TRBJ1-5,CASSLGQGVRQPQHF,TGTGCCAGCAGTTTAGGTCAGGGGGTGAGGCAGCCCCAGCATTTT
.,TRBV7-2,.,TRBJ2-7,CASSFGLAEQYF,TGTGCCAGCAGCTTTGGCCTAGCGGAGCAGTACTTC
TRBD1,TRBV18,few,TRBJ1-2,CASSPPLRGSGYTF,TGTGCCAGCTCACCACCTCTCAGGGGGAGCGGCTACACCTTC
.,TRBV6-6,few,TRBJ2-6,CASSYVGRVSGANVLTF,TGTGCCAGCAGTTACGTTGGACGCGTCTCTGGGGCCAACGTCCTGACTTTC
.,TRBV3-1,once,TRBJ2-7,CASSQEREIIRGQYF,TGTGCCAGCAGCCAAGAGAGGGAGATAATACGAGGGCAGTACTTC
.,TRBV27,few,TRBJ2-7,CASSSLTGYEQYF,TGTGCCAGCAGTTCCCTCACAGGGTACGAGCAGTACTTC
.,TRBV11-2,few,TRBJ2-3,CASSLVSRSTDTQYF,TGTGCCAGCAGCTTAGTCTCCCGGAGCACAGATACGCAGTATTTT
TRBD1,TRBV2,.,TRBJ2-7,CASSEMDRFPYEQYF,TGTGCCAGCAGTGAAATGGACAGGTTCCCATACGAGCAGTACTTC
TRBD2,TRBV29-1,many,TRBJ2-3,CSVAGTSGSTDTQYF,TGCAGCGTTGCCGGGACTAGCGGGAGCACAGATACGCAGTATTTT
TRBD2,TRBV6-1,.,TRBJ2-1,CASSERVQRGGNEQFF,TGTGCCAGCAGTGAAAGGGTGCAGCGGGGGGGCAATGAGCAGTTCTTC
.,TRBV30,.,TRBJ2-1,CAWRLGLSLYNEQFF,TGTGCCTGGAGGCTCGGGCTTTCCCTTTACAATGAGCAGTTCTTC
TRBD2,TRBV6-6,.,TRBJ2-7,CASRPLAGLNYEQYF,TGTGCCAGCAGACCCTTAGCGGGATTAAACTACGAGCAGTACTTC
TRBD2,TRBV16,.,TRBJ2-2,CASAQGGFGGELFF,TGTGCCAGCGCCCAGGGAGGGTTCGGCGGGGAGCTGTTTTTT
TRBD1,TRBV19,.,TRBJ2-1,CASSNTGGSYNEQFF,TGTGCCAGTAGTAACACAGGGGGCTCCTACAATGAGCAGTTCTTC
TRBD2,TRBV20-1,.,TRBJ2-7,CSARVNSGRALMYEQYF,TGCAGTGCTAGGGTGAATAGCGGGAGGGCTCTCATGTACGAGCAGTACTTC
TRBD2,TRBV20-1,few,TRBJ2-1,CSAIPGLAGGSSYNEQFF,TGCAGTGCCATTCCGGGACTAGCGGGGGGAAGCTCCTACAATGAGCAGTTCTTC
.,TRBV20-1,few,TRBJ1-1,CSAPRGSWNTEAFF,TGCAGTGCCCCGCGGGGCAGTTGGAACACTGAAGCTTTCTTT
.,TRBV27,.,TRBJ2-7,CASSESGLHEQYF,TGTGCCAGCAGCGAGTCAGGGTTACACGAGCAGTACTTC